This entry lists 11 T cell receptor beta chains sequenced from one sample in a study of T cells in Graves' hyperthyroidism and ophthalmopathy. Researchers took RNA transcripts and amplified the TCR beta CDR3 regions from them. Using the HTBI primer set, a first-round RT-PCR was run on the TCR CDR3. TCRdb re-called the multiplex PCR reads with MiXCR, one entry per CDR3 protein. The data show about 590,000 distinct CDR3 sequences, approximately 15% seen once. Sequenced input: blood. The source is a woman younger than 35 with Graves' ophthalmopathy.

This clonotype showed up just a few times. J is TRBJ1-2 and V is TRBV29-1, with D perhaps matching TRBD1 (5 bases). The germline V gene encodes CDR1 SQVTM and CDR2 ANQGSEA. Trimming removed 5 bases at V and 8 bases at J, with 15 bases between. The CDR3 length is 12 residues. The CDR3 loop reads CSVNQVQGGYTF. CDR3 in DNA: TGCAGCGTTAATCAGGTCCAGGGAGGCTACACCTTC.

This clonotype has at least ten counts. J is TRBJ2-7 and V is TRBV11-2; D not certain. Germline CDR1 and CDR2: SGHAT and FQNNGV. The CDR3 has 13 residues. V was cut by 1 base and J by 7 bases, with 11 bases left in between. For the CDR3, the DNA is TGTGCCAGCAGCTTAGGGCTGTCGTGGGAGCAGTACTTC. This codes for CASSLGLSWEQYF.

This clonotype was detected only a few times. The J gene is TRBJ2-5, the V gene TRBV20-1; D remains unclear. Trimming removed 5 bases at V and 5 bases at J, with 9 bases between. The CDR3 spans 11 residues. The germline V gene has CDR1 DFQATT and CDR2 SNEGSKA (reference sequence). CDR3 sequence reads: CSAAAGETQYF. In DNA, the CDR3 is TGCAGTGCTGCGGCCGGGGAGACCCAGTACTTC.

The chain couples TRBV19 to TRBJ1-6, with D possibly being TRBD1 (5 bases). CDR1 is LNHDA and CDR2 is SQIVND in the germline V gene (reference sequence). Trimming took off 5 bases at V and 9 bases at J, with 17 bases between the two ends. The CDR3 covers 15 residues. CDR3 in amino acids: CASSSDSSSTSPLHF. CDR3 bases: TGTGCCAGTAGTTCCGACAGTTCTAGTACTTCACCCCTCCACTTT.

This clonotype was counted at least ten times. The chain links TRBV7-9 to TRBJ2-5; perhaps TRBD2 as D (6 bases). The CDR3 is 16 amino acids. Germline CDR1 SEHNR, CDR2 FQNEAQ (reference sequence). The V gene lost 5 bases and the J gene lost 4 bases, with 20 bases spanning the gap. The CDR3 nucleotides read TGTGCCAGCAGCCACACGGCCGGGAGATGGGGAGAGACCCAGTACTTC. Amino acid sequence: CASSHTAGRWGETQYF. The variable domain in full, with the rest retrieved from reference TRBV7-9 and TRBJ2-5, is DTGVSQNPRHKITKRGQNVTFRCDPISEHNRLYWYRQTLGQGPEFLTYFQNEAQLEKSRLLSDRFSAERPKGSFSTLEIQRTEQGDSAMYLCASSHTAGRWGETQYFGPGTRLLVL.

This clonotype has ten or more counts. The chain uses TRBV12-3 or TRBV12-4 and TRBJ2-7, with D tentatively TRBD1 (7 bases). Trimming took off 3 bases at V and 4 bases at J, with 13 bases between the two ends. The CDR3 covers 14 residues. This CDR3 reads CASSFAAGGYEQYF. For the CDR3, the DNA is TGTGCCAGCAGTTTCGCGGCAGGGGGGTACGAGCAGTACTTC.

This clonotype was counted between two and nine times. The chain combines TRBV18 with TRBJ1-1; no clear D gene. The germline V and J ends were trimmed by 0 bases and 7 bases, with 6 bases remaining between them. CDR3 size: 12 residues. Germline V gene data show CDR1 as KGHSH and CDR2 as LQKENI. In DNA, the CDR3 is TGTGCCAGCTCACCACCGGCGGGTGAAGCTTTCTTT. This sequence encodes CASSPPAGEAFF.

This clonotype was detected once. The CDR3 is CSAVFQGNSNQPQHF. CDR3 DNA sequence: TGCAGTGCCGTTTTTCAGGGAAATAGCAATCAGCCCCAGCATTTT. This chain links TRBV20-1 with TRBJ1-5, with a tentative D call TRBD1 (5 bases). The V end lost 6 bases, the J end lost 0 bases, and 15 bases lay between the germline ends. CDR3 length: 15 amino acids. Germline V lookup: CDR1 DFQATT, CDR2 SNEGSKA (reference sequence).

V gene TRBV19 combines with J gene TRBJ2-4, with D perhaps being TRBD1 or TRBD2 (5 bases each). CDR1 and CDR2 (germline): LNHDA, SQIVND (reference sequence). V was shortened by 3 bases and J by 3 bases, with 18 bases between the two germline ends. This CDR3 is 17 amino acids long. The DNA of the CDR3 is TGTGCCAGTAGTATCAAATTCGGAGGACACTTCAAAAACATTCAGTACTTC. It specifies CASSIKFGGHFKNIQYF.

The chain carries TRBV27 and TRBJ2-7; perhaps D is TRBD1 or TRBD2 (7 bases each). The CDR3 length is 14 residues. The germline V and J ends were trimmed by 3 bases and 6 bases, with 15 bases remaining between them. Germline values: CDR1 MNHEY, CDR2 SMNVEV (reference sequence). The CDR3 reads CASSFAGRTGEQYF. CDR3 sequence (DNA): TGTGCCAGCAGTTTCGCCGGGAGGACAGGCGAGCAGTACTTC.

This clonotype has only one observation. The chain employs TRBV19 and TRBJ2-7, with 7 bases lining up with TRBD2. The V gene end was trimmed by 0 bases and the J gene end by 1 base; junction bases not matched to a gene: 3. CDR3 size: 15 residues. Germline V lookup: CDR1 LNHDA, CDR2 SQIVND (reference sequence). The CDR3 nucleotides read TGTGCCAGTAGTATAGAGGGGGGGAGATCCTACGAGCAGTACTTC. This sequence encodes CASSIEGGRSYEQYF.